Ten or more counts support the clone carrying this TCR beta chain. The antigen remains undetermined. The CDR3 consists of 13 residues. Germline loops: CDR1 MNHNS, CDR2 SASEGT. Trimming took 7 bases from V and 4 from J, leaving 10 bases between them. Researchers defined stable Graves' hyperthyroidism as no ophthalmopathy progression within 18 months. Exclusion criteria comprised uncontrolled infection, other autoimmune disease, pregnancy or lactation. About 10 ml of fresh peripheral blood supplied the PBMCs. The TCR beta CDR3 regions underwent amplification using RNA transcripts as the source. HTBI primers drove first-round RT-PCR of the TCR CDR3. TCRdb passed the multiplex PCR reads through MiXCR, listing each CDR3 protein once. The sample contains about 550,000 distinct CDR3 sequences, around 21% of which appear only once. This sample is part of a study of T cells in Graves' hyperthyroidism and ophthalmopathy.

Study-level points and caveats: Separating ophthalmopathy from stable hyperthyroidism was achieved by a 13 V-J model.

The sample comprised blood. The rearrangement links TRBV6-1 to TRBJ2-2; D uncertain. This receptor was obtained from a man in his late teens or twenties with Graves' hyperthyroidism. The DNA of the CDR3 is TGTGCCAGCACGCGCCGTGGCACCGGGGAGCTGTTTTTT. Its protein is CASTRRGTGELFF.